The TCR beta chain described here comes from a study of neurological immune-mediated disorders (dated by TCRdb to between 2018 and 2021). Regarding the complete study: Among the approximately 34 multiple sclerosis patients, relapsing-remitting MS was present in around 30 and secondary progressive MS was present in 3. The approximately 100 TCR-beta libraries included longitudinal samples, technical triplicates and paired sorted CD4+ and CD8+ T-cell subsets alongside PBMC samples. Of the approximately 68 subjects in the cohort, approximately 15 were HAM/TSP patients, some 34 were multiple sclerosis patients, and approximately 20 were healthy controls. The study compared peripheral blood TCR-beta repertoires of HTLV-I-associated myelopathy (HAM/TSP) patients, multiple sclerosis patients and healthy controls using UMI-based sequencing. General findings and caveats noted by the study authors: The MS cluster was not associated with any clinical or MRI features, and the authors stated that larger cohorts are needed. No identical CDR3 amino acid sequences were shared among expanded clones across subjects, suggesting private TCR-beta repertoires in all groups. TCR clonal expansion was greatest in HAM/TSP patients and smallest in MS patients, who ranked below even healthy controls. In phylogenetic analysis, the repertoires of 18 of 34 MS patients grouped into a cluster of related CDR3 sequences, which suggests a possible signature at the repertoire level.

This clonotype appeared many times. Its cognate antigen has yet to be identified. No base-level quality is on record; no much larger clone is a single base apart. cDNA synthesis used template-switch 5'RACE with a primer carrying a 10-nucleotide random unique molecular identifier tagging each TCR transcript. Each sequencing run produced over 170 million TCR-beta sequences covering 15-18 subjects. Total RNA was extracted with the RNeasy kit. TCR-beta VDJ regions were amplified with primers for the TCR constant region and the 5'RACE anchor, using the KAPA Real-time Library Amplification kit. Sample indexes and Illumina adaptors were added in a first PCR, after which library yield was increased in a second PCR. After Ampure bead purification, the roughly 650 bp TCR product was size-selected on a 2% E-gel SizeSelection system. Before pooling, libraries had their quality checked on a Bioanalyzer, their concentration measured with Qubit, and their quantity determined with the Kapa Library Quantification kit. An Illumina HiSeq 2500 was used to sequence the libraries paired-end at 2 x 150 bp. To increase sequence diversity, about 25-31% phiX was spiked into each library pool. As for the original processing: The quality-filtered reads were processed with the UMI-based MiGEC pipeline, whose error correction step removed more than 80% of the raw TCR sequences. VDJ genes were aligned to IMGT germline references, and each clonotype was defined by a unique CDR3 amino acid sequence together with V-J genes. Clonal expansion, Shannon diversity and CDR3 relatedness were evaluated with VDJtools (CalcPairwiseDistances, ClusterSamples), while phylogenetic trees were built in CLCbio workbench. Using coefficient-of-variation modelling across technical triplicates, the study counted a clone as expanded if it had at least 8 unique UMIs. TCRdb reprocessing: public reads trimmed at Q25 with fastp, clones called with MiXCR, in-frame beta chains kept. Entries are consolidated by CDR3 protein sequence, retaining the most common genes and DNA. None of the V and J calls come from the authors' own analysis; TCRdb made them. This sample is represented by about 66,000 distinct CDR3 sequences; 4.8% of them were singletons. Of the sample, over 2% is held by the ten largest clones.

For unsorted PBMC libraries, 2 million PBMCs were used after storage in RNAlater at -80 degrees C until RNA extraction. The multiple sclerosis patients were enrolled in a US clinical protocol that evaluated disease progression with magnetic resonance imaging. Peripheral blood was subjected to Ficoll-Hypaque density gradient centrifugation to isolate PBMCs, which were then cryopreserved in liquid nitrogen. Sequences were obtained from PBMCs. The sequence was obtained from a woman in her sixties or seventies with multiple sclerosis.

The CDR3 reads as follows: CASSLGAGKRTDTQYF. The sequenced DNA: TGTGCCAGCAGCTTAGGCGCGGGAAAACGCACAGATACGCAGTATTTT. The chain is made from TRBV7-2 and TRBJ2-3; the D gene is perhaps TRBD2, on 6 matching bases. The CDR3 goes from the cysteine to the phenylalanine over 16 residues. Only CDR3 DNA remains: 48 bases, in frame from the first base. The germline V gene yields SGHTA for CDR1 and FQGNSA for CDR2. A distance of 12 bases separates the germline ends of V and J, which lose 1 base and 1 base respectively.